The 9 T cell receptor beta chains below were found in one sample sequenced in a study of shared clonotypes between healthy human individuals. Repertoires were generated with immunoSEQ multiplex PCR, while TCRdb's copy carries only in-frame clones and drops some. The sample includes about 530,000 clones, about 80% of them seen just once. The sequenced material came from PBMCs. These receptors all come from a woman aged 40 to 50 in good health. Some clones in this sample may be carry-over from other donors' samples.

The CDR3, as DNA: TGTGCCAGCTCACCCATCCCCCCCCAGCTTCATCAAGAGACCCAGTACTTC. This translates into CASSPIPPQLHQETQYF. This chain uses TRBV18 with TRBJ2-5; no definite D call. CDR3 length equals 17 residues. Trimming took off 3 bases at V and 2 bases at J, with 19 bases between the two ends. CDR1 is KGHSH, CDR2 LQKENI, per germline.

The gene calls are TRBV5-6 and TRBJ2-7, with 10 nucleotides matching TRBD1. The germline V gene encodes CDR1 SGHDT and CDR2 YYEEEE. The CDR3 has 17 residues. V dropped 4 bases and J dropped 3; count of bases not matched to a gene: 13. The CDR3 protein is CASSTTGTGVYFYEQYF. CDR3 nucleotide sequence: TGTGCCAGCAGCACTACCGGGACAGGGGTTTACTTCTACGAGCAGTACTTC.

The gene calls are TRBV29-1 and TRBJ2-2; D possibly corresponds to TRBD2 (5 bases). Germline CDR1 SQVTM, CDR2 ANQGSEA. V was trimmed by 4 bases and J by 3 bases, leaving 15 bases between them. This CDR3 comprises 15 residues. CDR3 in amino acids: CSVGGLLQHTGELFF. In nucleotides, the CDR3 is TGCAGCGTTGGTGGACTGCTACAACACACCGGGGAGCTGTTTTTT.

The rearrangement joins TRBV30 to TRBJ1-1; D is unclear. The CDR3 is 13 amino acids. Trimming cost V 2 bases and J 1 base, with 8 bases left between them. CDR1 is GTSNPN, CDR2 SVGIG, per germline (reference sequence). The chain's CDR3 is CAWSRQPNTEAFF. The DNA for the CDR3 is TGTGCCTGGAGTCGGCAGCCGAACACTGAAGCTTTCTTT.

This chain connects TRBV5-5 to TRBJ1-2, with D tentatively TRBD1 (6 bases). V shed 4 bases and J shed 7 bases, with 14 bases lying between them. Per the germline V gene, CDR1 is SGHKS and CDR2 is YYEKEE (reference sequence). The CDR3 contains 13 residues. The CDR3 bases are TGTGCCAGCAGCACATGGGGGGCCCCTGGCTACACCTTC. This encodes CASSTWGAPGYTF. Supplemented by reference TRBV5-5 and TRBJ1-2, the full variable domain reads DAGVTQSPTHLIKTRGQQVTLRCSPISGHKSVSWYQQVLGQGPQFIFQYYEKEERGRGNFPDRFSARQFPNYSSELNVNALLLGDSALYLCASSTWGAPGYTFGSGTRLTVV.

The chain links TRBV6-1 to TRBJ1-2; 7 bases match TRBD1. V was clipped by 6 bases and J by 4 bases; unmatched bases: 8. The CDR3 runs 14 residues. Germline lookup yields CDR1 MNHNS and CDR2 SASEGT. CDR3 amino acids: CASSPGQPTYGYTF. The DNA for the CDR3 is TGTGCCAGCAGCCCGGGACAGCCCACCTATGGCTACACCTTC.

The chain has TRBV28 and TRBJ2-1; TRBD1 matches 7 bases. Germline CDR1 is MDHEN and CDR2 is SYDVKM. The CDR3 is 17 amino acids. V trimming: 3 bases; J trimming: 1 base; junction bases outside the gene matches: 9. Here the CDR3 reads CASSFLIQGPSYNEQFF. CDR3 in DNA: TGTGCCAGCAGTTTTCTCATACAGGGGCCTTCCTACAATGAGCAGTTCTTC.

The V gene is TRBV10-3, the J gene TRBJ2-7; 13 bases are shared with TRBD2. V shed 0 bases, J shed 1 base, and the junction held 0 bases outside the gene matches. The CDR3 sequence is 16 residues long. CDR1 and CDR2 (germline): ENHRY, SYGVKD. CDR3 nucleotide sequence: TGTGCCATCAGTGAGTCGGGACTAGCGGGGTCCTACGAGCAGTACTTC. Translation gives CAISESGLAGSYEQYF.

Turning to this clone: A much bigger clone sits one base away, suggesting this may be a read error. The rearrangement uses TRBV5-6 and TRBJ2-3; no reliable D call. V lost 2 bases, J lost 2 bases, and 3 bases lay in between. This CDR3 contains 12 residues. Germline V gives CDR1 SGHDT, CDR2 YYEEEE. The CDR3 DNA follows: TGTGCCAGCAGCTTTAACACAGATACGCAGTATTTT. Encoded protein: CASSFNTDTQYF.